This T cell receptor beta chain originates from a study of cytomegalovirus exposure and HLA in healthy donors. The study's findings and limits: Reports showed the classifier diagnosing cytomegalovirus status with high specificity and sensitivity. About 87% or about 30% of the time was how often most TCR beta V segments were productive, according to an earlier analysis.

V dropped 0 bases and J dropped 3 bases, with 13 bases sitting between them. This CDR3 is built from 15 residues. CDR1 and CDR2 (germline): SGHRS, YFSETQ. Remarks on this clone: The antigen is undetermined.

PCR employed 60 Vbeta and 13 Jbeta primers. Original processing notes: The count from a later analysis was tens of millions of unique TCR beta chains, 9 million to 12 million of them shared. Sequencing was performed with immunoSEQ multiplex PCR; in TCRdb, only in-frame clones are kept and a portion is missing. V and J calls and clone size are those listed in that table; D and trimming were worked out from the DNA. Altogether 150,000 to 200,000 clones are present, roughly 80% being singletons, with the ten largest covering roughly 10%. The V gene is TRBV5-1, the J gene TRBJ2-7, with a possible D match to TRBD2 (5 bases). Source material: PBMCs. The receptor was isolated from a man between 18 and 35 years old in good health and CMV-seropositive. CDR3 region: CASSLDSGTNYEQYF. As DNA, the CDR3 is TGCGCCAGCAGCTTGGATTCGGGAACGAACTACGAGCAGTACTTC.